These 2 T cell receptor beta chains came from one sample sequenced in a study of blood T cell repertoires in COVID-19. The repertoire was sequenced with immunoSEQ multiplex PCR; TCRdb's copy has only in-frame clones and lacks some. The table has about 190,000 clones, about 85% seen once. The sample comprised peripheral blood. The receptors come from a man older than 75 with COVID-19, enrolled during active disease.

The CDR3 reads CASRPSRQGSYEQYF. The CDR3 nucleotides are TGTGCCAGCAGACCTTCTCGACAGGGGTCCTACGAGCAGTACTTC. The chain employs TRBV6-6 and TRBJ2-7; 8 bases line up with TRBD1. The CDR3 is 15 residues long. Trimming removed 6 bases from V and 1 base from J; junction bases left unmatched: 8. Germline V gene data show CDR1 as MNHNY and CDR2 as SVGAGI (reference sequence).

The V gene is TRBV3-1 (or the pseudogene TRBV3-2), the J gene TRBJ2-1; 14 bases line up with TRBD2. Germline loops: CDR1 LGHDT, CDR2 YNNKEL (reference sequence). The ends lost 4 bases at V and 8 bases at J; junction bases unmatched: 10. The CDR3 contains 17 residues. CDR3 residues: CASSLRLAGGPSDEQFF. CDR3 bases: TGTGCCAGCAGCCTTAGACTAGCGGGGGGGCCTTCCGATGAGCAGTTCTTC.